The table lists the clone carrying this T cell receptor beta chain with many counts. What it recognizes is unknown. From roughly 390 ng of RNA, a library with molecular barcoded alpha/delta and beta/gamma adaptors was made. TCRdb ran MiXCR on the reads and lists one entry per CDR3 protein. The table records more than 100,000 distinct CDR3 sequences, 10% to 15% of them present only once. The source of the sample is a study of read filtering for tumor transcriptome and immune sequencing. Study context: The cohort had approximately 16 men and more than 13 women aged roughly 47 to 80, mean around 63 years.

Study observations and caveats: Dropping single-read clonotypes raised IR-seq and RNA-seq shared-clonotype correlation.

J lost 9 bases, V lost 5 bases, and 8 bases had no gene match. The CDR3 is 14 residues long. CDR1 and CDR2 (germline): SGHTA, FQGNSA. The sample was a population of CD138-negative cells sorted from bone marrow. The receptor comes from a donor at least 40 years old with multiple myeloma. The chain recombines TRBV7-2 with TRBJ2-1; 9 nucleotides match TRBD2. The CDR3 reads CASSPPGLATEQFF. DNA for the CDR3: TGTGCCAGCAGCCCCCCCGGACTAGCGACTGAGCAGTTCTTC. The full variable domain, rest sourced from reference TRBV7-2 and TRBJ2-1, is GAGVSQSPSNKVTEKGKDVELRCDPISGHTALYWYRQSLGQGLEFLIYFQGNSAPDKSGLPSDRFSAERTGGSVSTLTIQRTQQEDSAVYLCASSPPGLATEQFFGPGTRLTVL.